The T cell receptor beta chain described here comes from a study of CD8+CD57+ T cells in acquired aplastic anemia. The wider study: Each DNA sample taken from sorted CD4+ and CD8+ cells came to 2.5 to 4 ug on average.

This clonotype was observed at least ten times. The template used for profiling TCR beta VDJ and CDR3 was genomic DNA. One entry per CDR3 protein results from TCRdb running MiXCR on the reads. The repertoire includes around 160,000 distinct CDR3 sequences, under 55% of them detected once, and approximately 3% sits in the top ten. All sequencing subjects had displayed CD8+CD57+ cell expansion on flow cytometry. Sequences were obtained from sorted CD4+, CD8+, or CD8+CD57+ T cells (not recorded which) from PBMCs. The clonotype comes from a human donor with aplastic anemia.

This CDR3 is CATSDPGQGGETQYF. The CDR3 bases are TGTGCCACCAGTGACCCCGGACAGGGTGGAGAGACCCAGTACTTC. The chain is built from TRBV24-1 and TRBJ2-5; 8 nucleotides agree with TRBD1. This CDR3 has 15 residues. In germline, CDR1 is KGHDR, CDR2 SFDVKD. V was pared by 4 bases and J by 4 bases, with 7 bases of the junction left unmatched.